This TCR beta chain derives from a study of cytomegalovirus exposure and HLA in healthy donors. CDR1 is MDHEN and CDR2 is SYDVKM in the germline V gene. Trimming pared 3 bases from V and 3 bases from J, leaving 6 bases between. This CDR3 has 13 amino acids. Primers for the PCR totalled 60 Vbeta and 13 Jbeta. The method was immunoSEQ multiplex PCR; TCRdb's version includes in-frame clones alone and lacks a portion of them. Counted here are about 59,000 clones, about 81% occurring once; the ten biggest clones make up 6.8%. Note on this clone: The antigen is undetermined.

The study's findings and limits: The dataset shows that most TCR sequences were rare, while some public TCRs occurred in many donors. Three CMV-associated chains were confirmed in vitro to be specific for CMV antigens. Available immune exposure information was restricted to CMV serostatus only. It was reported in a later analysis that an Asian-associated ancestry cluster showed fewer N-insertions than the roughly 670-donor mean.

The V and J genes are TRBV28 and TRBJ1-3; D call uncertain. Material for sequencing was PBMCs. The source of this sequence is a man aged 25-45 years in good health and CMV-seropositive. Here the CDR3 reads CASSLRNGNTIYF. In DNA form, the CDR3 reads TGTGCCAGCAGTTTGAGGAATGGAAACACCATATATTTT.